A selection of T cell receptor beta chains follows, all from one sample in a study of radiotherapy plus CTLA-4 blockade in lung cancer. Libraries were prepared by immunoSEQ multiplex PCR; TCRdb keeps only in-frame clonotypes and omits some of them. The table records fewer than 45,000 clones, over 60% of them present only once. The sample in question was peripheral blood, obtained from a patient treated with radiotherapy plus ipilimumab. The receptors derive from a human donor with non-small cell lung cancer who had stable disease on radiotherapy plus ipilimumab. Each CDR3 is given with its conserved first and last residue. Each record gives: J gene, clone size, D gene, V gene, CDR3 protein, CDR3 DNA. The D gene is left open where the match is weak. A row's size may be missing; if present it is once, few, many or a size class.

>TRBJ1-2|once|.|TRBV9
CASSVAPGNYGYTF
TGTGCCAGCAGCGTAGCTCCAGGAAACTATGGCTACACCTTC
>TRBJ1-2|.|.|TRBV5-4
CASSLAGGREGYTF
TGTGCCAGCAGCTTGGCCGGTGGGCGGGAAGGCTACACCTTC
>TRBJ2-3|once|TRBD2|TRBV5-1
CASSLDLAGGTDTQYF
TGCGCCAGCAGCTTGGATCTAGCGGGGGGCACAGATACGCAGTATTTT
>TRBJ1-2|.|.|TRBV6-6
CASSYSDTNYGYTF
TGTGCCAGCAGTTATTCCGACACTAACTATGGCTACACCTTC
>TRBJ2-1|.|.|TRBV19
CASIPTGKDSYNEQFF
TGTGCCAGTATTCCGACAGGCAAAGACTCCTACAATGAGCAGTTCTTC
>TRBJ1-4|.|.|TRBV27
CASSSSIMAATNEKLFF
TGTGCCAGCAGTTCCTCGATTATGGCAGCAACTAATGAAAAACTGTTTTTT
>TRBJ1-6|.|.|TRBV5-4
CASSPVGGDSPLHF
TGTGCCAGCAGCCCGGTGGGGGGGGATTCACCCCTCCACTTT
>TRBJ2-7|.|.|TRBV2
CASKTSLGDEQYF
TGTGCCAGCAAGACATCACTAGGAGACGAGCAGTACTTC
>TRBJ2-7|.|TRBD2|TRBV5-6
CASSPPGGYEQYF
TGTGCCAGCAGCCCCCCGGGGGGGTACGAGCAGTACTTC
>TRBJ1-4|.|.|TRBV5-4
CASSLESGVGKLFF
TGTGCCAGCAGCTTGGAATCAGGTGTTGGAAAACTGTTTTTT
>TRBJ1-1|once|TRBD1|TRBV2
CASSGDRGVSTEAFF
TGTGCCAGCAGTGGGGACAGGGGGGTTAGCACTGAAGCTTTCTTT
>TRBJ1-5|.|.|TRBV4-1
CASSRERDQPQHF
TGCGCCAGCAGCCGAGAGAGGGATCAGCCCCAGCATTTT
>TRBJ1-5|.|TRBD1|TRBV27
CASSLFFSGTASNQPQHF
TGTGCCAGCAGTTTATTTTTTTCCGGGACAGCGAGCAATCAGCCCCAGCATTTT
>TRBJ2-6|.|.|TRBV28
CASTAHSSGANVLTF
TGTGCCAGCACCGCCCATAGCTCTGGGGCCAACGTCCTGACTTTC
>TRBJ1-2|few|.|TRBV6-1
CASSPGVNYGYTF
TGTGCCAGCAGCCCCGGGGTAAACTATGGCTACACCTTC
>TRBJ2-7|.|.|TRBV10-3
CAISPQVSGDEQYF
TGTGCCATCAGCCCTCAGGTTAGTGGCGACGAGCAGTACTTC
>TRBJ2-3|once|.|TRBV30
CAWKGRVIQDTQYF
TGTGCCTGGAAAGGCAGGGTTATTCAGGATACGCAGTATTTT
>TRBJ1-1|.|.|TRBV2
CASNMQGNTEAFF
TGTGCCAGCAACATGCAGGGGAACACTGAAGCTTTCTTT
>TRBJ2-3|few|.|TRBV5-6
CASNTGTTDTQYF
TGTGCCAGCAATACAGGAACCACAGATACGCAGTATTTT
>TRBJ1-3|.|.|TRBV9
CASSTGSGGGGNTIYF
TGTGCCAGCAGCACGGGGAGCGGGGGCGGCGGAAACACCATATATTTT
>TRBJ1-1|.|.|TRBV15
CATSLILGREAFF
TGTGCCACCAGCCTCATATTGGGCAGGGAAGCTTTCTTT
>TRBJ2-6|.|.|TRBV2
CASSENRVTGANVLTF
TGTGCCAGCAGTGAGAACAGGGTGACTGGGGCCAACGTCCTGACTTTC
>TRBJ2-3|.|TRBD1|TRBV6-5
CASRHRGVGTDTQYF
TGTGCCAGCAGACACAGGGGAGTGGGCACAGATACGCAGTATTTT
>TRBJ2-2|.|TRBD2|TRBV7-8
CASSLRTSSGTGELFF
TGTGCCAGCAGCTTAAGGACTAGCTCGGGCACCGGGGAGCTGTTTTTT
>TRBJ1-4|.|.|TRBV5-4
CASSLATQGANEKLFF
TGTGCCAGCAGCTTGGCCACACAGGGAGCTAATGAAAAACTGTTTTTT
>TRBJ2-3|.|.|TRBV7-2
CASSFNTDTQYF
TGTGCCAGCAGCTTTAACACAGATACGCAGTATTTT
>TRBJ1-1|once|.|TRBV11-2
CASSFRGNTEAFF
TGTGCCAGCAGTTTTCGGGGGAACACTGAAGCTTTCTTT
>TRBJ2-5|.|TRBD1|TRBV29-1
CSAQRTGGETQYF
TGCAGCGCACAAAGGACAGGGGGCGAGACCCAGTACTTC
>TRBJ1-2|.|TRBD1|TRBV7-8
CASSLWTGVSNYGYTF
TGTGCCAGCAGCTTGTGGACAGGGGTATCGAACTATGGCTACACCTTC
>TRBJ1-4|.|TRBD1|TRBV25-1
CASSEANRDRDKKLFF
TGTGCCAGCAGTGAGGCGAACCGGGACAGGGATAAAAAACTGTTTTTT
>TRBJ2-1|once|TRBD1|TRBV29-1
CSVEGHRGSYNEQFF
TGCAGCGTTGAAGGGCACAGGGGTAGTTACAATGAGCAGTTCTTC
>TRBJ1-2|.|.|TRBV27
CASARGGMNYGYTF
TGTGCCAGCGCCCGGGGGGGGATGAACTATGGCTACACCTTC
>TRBJ2-7|few|TRBD1|TRBV5-1
CASSMTGDGGGSEQYF
TGCGCCAGCAGCATGACAGGGGACGGCGGCGGAAGCGAGCAGTACTTC
>TRBJ1-5|once|.|TRBV28
CASSLTRALQPQHF
TGTGCCAGCAGTTTGACCAGGGCGCTTCAGCCCCAGCATTTT
>TRBJ1-2|.|.|TRBV5-6
CASSSTGRAGYTF
TGTGCCAGCAGCTCCACAGGGAGAGCTGGCTACACCTTC
>TRBJ1-2|.|.|TRBV5-1
CASSLALAYGYTF
TGCGCCAGCAGCTTGGCCCTGGCCTATGGCTACACCTTC
>TRBJ2-5|.|.|TRBV11-2
CASSPRRGETQYF
TGTGCCAGCAGCCCTAGGAGGGGAGAGACCCAGTACTTC
>TRBJ2-5|.|TRBD1|TRBV28
CASSLAGGRRETQYF
TGTGCCAGCAGTTTAGCAGGGGGTCGGAGAGAGACCCAGTACTTC
>TRBJ1-2|few|.|TRBV6-5
CASWGEGAYGYTF
TGTGCCAGCTGGGGAGAGGGTGCCTATGGCTACACCTTC
>TRBJ1-6|few|TRBD1|TRBV15
CATSRGDRDTSPLHF
TGTGCCACCAGCAGAGGCGACAGGGACACTTCACCCCTCCACTTT
>TRBJ1-5|.|TRBD1|TRBV7-2
CASSQGDSGQPQHF
TGTGCCAGCAGCCAGGGGGACTCGGGACAGCCCCAGCATTTT
>TRBJ1-5|few|.|TRBV6-1
CASSENAVRVEQPQHF
TGTGCCAGCAGTGAAAACGCCGTCAGGGTGGAACAGCCCCAGCATTTT
>TRBJ1-1|.|TRBD1|TRBV5-5
CASSLTGQTSFNTEAFF
TGTGCCAGCAGCTTAACGGGACAGACCTCCTTCAACACTGAAGCTTTCTTT
>TRBJ1-1|few|.|TRBV5-4
CASSLRAGLEAFF
TGTGCCAGCAGCTTGCGGGCGGGCCTTGAAGCTTTCTTT
>TRBJ2-5|.|.|TRBV10-1
CASSESITVGGETQYF
TGCGCCAGCAGTGAGTCAATAACAGTCGGGGGAGAGACCCAGTACTTC
>TRBJ1-2|.|.|TRBV5-1
CASSLALDLVSTNYGYTF
TGCGCCAGCAGCTTGGCCCTAGATTTGGTATCGACTAACTATGGCTACACCTTC
>TRBJ2-1|.|TRBD1|TRBV12-5
CASGTRQGLYNEQFF
TGTGCTAGTGGTACCCGACAGGGTCTCTACAATGAGCAGTTCTTC
>TRBJ2-5|.|TRBD1|TRBV10-1
CASSESNRGQETQYF
TGCGCCAGCAGTGAGTCGAACAGGGGGCAAGAGACCCAGTACTTC
>TRBJ1-2|few|.|TRBV7-9
CASSPTTGNYGYTF
TGTGCCAGCAGCCCAACCACGGGAAACTATGGCTACACCTTC
>TRBJ2-7|few|TRBD1|TRBV5-4
CASSFGTGRGEQYF
TGTGCCAGCAGCTTCGGGACAGGGCGGGGCGAGCAGTACTTC
>TRBJ1-1|.|TRBD1|TRBV6-5
CASSSTTGKTEAFF
TGTGCCAGCAGTTCCACGACAGGGAAAACTGAAGCTTTCTTT
>TRBJ1-5|.|TRBD1|TRBV14
CASSQEGQGIIQPQHF
TGTGCCAGCAGCCAAGAGGGACAGGGCATCATTCAGCCCCAGCATTTT
>TRBJ1-1|.|.|TRBV15
CATRYEGVNTEAFF
TGTGCCACCAGATATGAGGGTGTGAACACTGAAGCTTTCTTT
>TRBJ1-2|once|.|TRBV5-6
CASSLDQNYGYTF
TGTGCCAGCAGCTTGGATCAGAACTATGGCTACACCTTC
>TRBJ1-6|few|.|TRBV19
CASSVTASSPLHF
TGTGCCAGTAGTGTGACAGCGTCTTCACCCCTCCACTTT
>TRBJ1-2|.|TRBD1|TRBV5-1
CASSTGTGVDTF
TGCGCCAGCAGCACCGGGACAGGCGTCGACACCTTC
>TRBJ2-7|few|TRBD1|TRBV2
CASSLRQGNIYEQYF
TGTGCCAGCAGCTTGAGACAGGGAAATATCTACGAGCAGTACTTC
>TRBJ1-6|.|.|TRBV13
CASTKNVMESSSPLHF
TGTGCCAGCACCAAAAACGTGATGGAGTCCTCCTCACCCCTCCACTTT
>TRBJ1-1|few|.|TRBV5-1
CASSSARGGSNTEAFF
TGCGCCAGCAGCTCGGCGAGGGGGGGGTCGAACACTGAAGCTTTCTTT
>TRBJ1-6|.|TRBD1|TRBV6-1
CASSGTGQYNSPLHF
TGTGCCAGCAGTGGTACGGGACAGTATAATTCACCCCTCCACTTT